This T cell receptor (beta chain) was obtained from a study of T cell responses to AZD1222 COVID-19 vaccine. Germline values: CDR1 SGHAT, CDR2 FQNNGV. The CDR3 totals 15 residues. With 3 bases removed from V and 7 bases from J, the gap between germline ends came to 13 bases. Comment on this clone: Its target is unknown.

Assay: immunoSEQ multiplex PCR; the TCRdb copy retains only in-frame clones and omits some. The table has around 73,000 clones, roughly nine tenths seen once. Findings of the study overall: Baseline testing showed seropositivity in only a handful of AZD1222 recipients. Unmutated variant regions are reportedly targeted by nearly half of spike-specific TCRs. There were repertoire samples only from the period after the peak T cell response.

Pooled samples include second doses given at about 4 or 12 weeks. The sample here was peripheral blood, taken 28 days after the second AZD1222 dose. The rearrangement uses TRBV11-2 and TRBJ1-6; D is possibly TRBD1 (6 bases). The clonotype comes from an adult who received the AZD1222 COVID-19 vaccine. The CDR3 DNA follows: TGTGCCAGCAGCTTCCACAGGGCAGAGAATTCACCCCTCCACTTT. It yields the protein CASSFHRAENSPLHF.